The 5 T cell receptor beta chains listed next were all sequenced from one sample in a study of human T cells and chemical hapten exposure. Time point described: pre-sensitization, week 0. Specified treatment: therapeutic diphenylcyclopropenone sensitization with weekly scalp DPC. Via MiXCR, TCRdb re-called the RACE reads, giving one row per CDR3 protein. The repertoire has 250,000 or so distinct CDR3 sequences, approximately 7.5% of them found once; the top ten carry 0.9% to 1.5%. Sequencing used whole blood, obtained in connection with sensitization to the hapten diphenylcyclopropenone (DPC). Receptors were obtained from a man between 18 and 29 years old with alopecia areata. Some clones in this sample may be carry-over from other donors' samples.

In DNA form, the CDR3 reads TGCAGTGCTAGAGACCTCTTACCCCCCTACGAGCAGTACGTC. It codes for CSARDLLPPYEQYV. The rearrangement links TRBV20-1 to TRBJ2-7, with no clear D. The CDR3 sequence is 14 residues long. V was trimmed by 0 bases and J by 2 bases, leaving 11 bases between them. Germline V lookup: CDR1 DFQATT, CDR2 SNEGSKA (reference sequence).

This clonotype was seen a handful of times. This CDR3 reads CASSEGNPNQPQHF. CDR3 nucleotides: TGTGCCAGCAGTGAAGGGAACCCTAATCAGCCCCAGCATTTT. This chain joins TRBV6-1 and TRBJ1-5; D unclear. The V end lost 1 base, the J end lost 4 bases, and 8 bases lay between the germline ends. From germline, CDR1 is MNHNS and CDR2 SASEGT. The CDR3 length is 14 residues.

The gene calls are TRBV7-2 and TRBJ1-2; 10 nucleotides line up with TRBD1. V lost 5 bases, J lost 1 base, and 16 bases stayed unmatched. The CDR3 extends over 19 amino acids. CDR1 is SGHTA, CDR2 FQGNSA, per germline. CDR3 region: CASSPGQGVYTGNNYGYTF. The CDR3, as DNA: TGTGCCAGCAGCCCCGGACAGGGGGTATATACCGGAAATAACTATGGCTACACCTTC. The variable domain in full, completed from reference TRBV7-2 and TRBJ1-2, reads GAGVSQSPSNKVTEKGKDVELRCDPISGHTALYWYRQSLGQGLEFLIYFQGNSAPDKSGLPSDRFSAERTGGSVSTLTIQRTQQEDSAVYLCASSPGQGVYTGNNYGYTFGSGTRLTVV.

Only a few counts were recorded for this clonotype. The chain couples TRBV7-2 to TRBJ2-7; D gene unclear. V was clipped by 5 bases and J by 3 bases, with 8 bases between them. The V gene's germline CDR1 is SGHTA and CDR2 FQGNSA. The CDR3 sequence is 12 residues long. The CDR3: CASSLGYYEQYF. CDR3 in DNA: TGTGCCAGCAGCCTCGGATACTACGAGCAGTACTTC.

This clonotype was counted at least ten times. V gene TRBV12-3 or TRBV12-4 combines with J gene TRBJ1-1; the D gene is possibly TRBD1 (5 bases). CDR3 length: 13 residues. V lost 5 bases and J 3 bases, leaving 10 bases between the germline ends. The CDR3 DNA reads as TGTGCCAGCAGTCTGATGGGGGACACTGAAGCTTTCTTT. Its translation: CASSLMGDTEAFF.